Below, 3 T cell receptor beta chains from the same sample are listed, as sequenced in a study of graft-versus-host responses after intestinal transplantation. Profiled with immunoSEQ multiplex PCR; TCRdb holds only in-frame clones, not every one. The sample holds some 85,000 clones, around 90% seen once. No antigen has been identified for these receptors. The material sequenced was unstimulated CD8+ T cells sorted from spleen or lymph node cells, taken before transplant. The receptors were sampled from a human donor who was the organ donor for an intestinal transplant.

The chain joins TRBV4-1 to TRBJ2-2, with D possibly matching TRBD1 (5 bases). This CDR3 region has 16 residues. Germline CDR1 and CDR2: MGHRA and YSYEKL. The V end lost 1 base, the J end lost 4 bases, and 13 bases lay between the germline ends. The CDR3 sequence is CASSQGGWGGTGELFF. In DNA, the CDR3 is TGCGCCAGCAGCCAAGGTGGTTGGGGCGGCACCGGGGAGCTGTTTTTT.

This clone appeared once. The chain couples TRBV6-4 to TRBJ1-5; D not resolved. V shed 0 bases and J shed 0 bases, with 18 bases lying between them. The CDR3 contains 19 residues. The V gene's germline CDR1 is MRHNA and CDR2 SNTAGT. The CDR3 loop is CASSDSTVIPFLSNQPQHF. The CDR3 DNA sequence: TGTGCCAGCAGTGACTCAACAGTTATCCCCTTTCTTAGCAATCAGCCCCAGCATTTT.

J is TRBJ2-5 and V is TRBV7-8; no firm D call. CDR3 size: 12 residues. V was clipped by 5 bases and J by 7 bases, with 11 bases between them. Germline V gene data show CDR1 as SGHVS and CDR2 as FQNEAQ. The CDR3 DNA reads TGTGCCAGCAGCCCTATGGTACGGACCCAGTACTTC. Encoded protein: CASSPMVRTQYF.